This T cell receptor (beta chain) was sequenced in a study of CD8 T cells in ankylosing spondylitis. Overall study results and limits: Fewer than 10 highly homologous variants made up a TCR beta motif that seemed to typify ankylosing spondylitis blood. In reactive arthritis synovial fluid and blood, some motif variants had been reported before.

Making the TCR beta libraries involved quantitative 5'-RACE with molecular barcodes. TCRdb ran MiXCR on the 5' RACE reads and lists one entry per CDR3 protein. Here the sample spans some 200,000 distinct CDR3 sequences, 9.5% to 15% being singletons. This clonotype was detected many times. No antigen is known for it. Germline CDR1 is LGHDT and CDR2 is YNNKEL (reference sequence). The junction had 3 bases not matched to a gene; V was cut back by 4 bases and J by 1 base. The CDR3 has 16 amino acids. This sequence joins TRBV3-1 and TRBJ2-5, with 13 bases identical to TRBD2. This TCR came from a male donor with ankylosing spondylitis or in good health (not recorded which). The source material was blood, either unsorted or a sorted T cell fraction (not recorded which). CDR3 residues: CASSPGTSGAQETQYF. The DNA of the CDR3 is TGTGCCAGCAGCCCCGGGACTAGCGGGGCCCAAGAGACCCAGTACTTC.